The entry that follows covers one TCR beta chain sequence. This sample is drawn from a study of blood T cell repertoires in COVID-19. About the research overall: Material from acute and convalescent COVID-19 was sourced from the United States, Italy and Spain.

Assay used: immunoSEQ multiplex PCR; TCRdb lists only in-frame clones, some missing. Of 160,000 or so clones listed, approximately 78% are singletons. The sequencing sample was made of peripheral blood. The sequence derives from a human donor in a cohort sampled during active COVID-19.

In DNA, the CDR3 is TGTGCCAGCAGCTTAGTACTGTCTCAAGAGACCCAGTACTTC. It translates to CASSLVLSQETQYF. This chain joins TRBV13 and TRBJ2-5; D remains unclear. Trimming took 1 base from V and 2 from J, leaving 8 bases between them. This CDR3 region has 14 residues. In germline, CDR1 is PRHDT, CDR2 FYEKMQ (reference sequence).